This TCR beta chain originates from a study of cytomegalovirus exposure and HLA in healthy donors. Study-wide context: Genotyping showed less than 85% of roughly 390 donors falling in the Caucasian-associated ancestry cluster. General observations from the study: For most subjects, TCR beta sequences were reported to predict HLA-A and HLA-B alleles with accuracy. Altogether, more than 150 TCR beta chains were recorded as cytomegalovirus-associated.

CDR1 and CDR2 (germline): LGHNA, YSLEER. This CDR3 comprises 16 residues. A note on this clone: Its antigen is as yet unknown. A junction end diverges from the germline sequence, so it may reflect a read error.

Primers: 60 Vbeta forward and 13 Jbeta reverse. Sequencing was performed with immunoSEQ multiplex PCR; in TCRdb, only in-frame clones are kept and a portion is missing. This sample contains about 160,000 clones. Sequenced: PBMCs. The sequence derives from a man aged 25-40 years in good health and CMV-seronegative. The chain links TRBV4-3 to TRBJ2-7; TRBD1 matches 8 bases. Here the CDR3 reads CASSQLLAGTGFEQHF. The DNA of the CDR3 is TGCGCCAGCAGCCAATTACTAGCCGGGACAGGCTTCGAGCAGCACTTC.